Listed below are T cell receptor beta chains from one sample, sequenced in a study of blood T cell repertoires in COVID-19. Using immunoSEQ multiplex PCR, the repertoire was profiled, and TCRdb retains in-frame clones only, with some absent. The table lists a few hundred thousand clones, 85% of them singletons. The sequencing input was peripheral blood. The receptors here all came from a woman younger than 30 with acute or convalescent COVID-19. The CDR3 runs from the conserved cysteine through the conserved F or W. The D gene is left open where the match is weak. Size is stated for part of the rows, as once, few or many counts, or as a class when the clone is expanded.

j_call: TRBJ1-1
clone_size: NA
d_call: TRBD1
v_call: TRBV27
cdr3_aa: CASGGQGRVNTEAFF
cdr3_nt: TGTGCCAGCGGGGGACAGGGGCGCGTGAACACTGAAGCTTTCTTT

j_call: TRBJ2-7
clone_size: once
d_call: TRBD1
v_call: TRBV6-6
cdr3_aa: CASSLGQSYEQYF
cdr3_nt: TGTGCCAGCAGTTTGGGACAGTCCTACGAGCAGTACTTC

j_call: TRBJ1-1
clone_size: NA
d_call: NA
v_call: TRBV6-6
cdr3_aa: CASSYAGYTEAFF
cdr3_nt: TGTGCCAGCAGTTACGCAGGGTACACTGAAGCTTTCTTT

j_call: TRBJ2-5
clone_size: NA
d_call: TRBD2
v_call: TRBV4-2
cdr3_aa: CASSLGTSGTPQETQYF
cdr3_nt: TGTGCCAGCAGCCTAGGGACTAGCGGGACCCCCCAAGAGACCCAGTACTTC

j_call: TRBJ2-4
clone_size: NA
d_call: NA
v_call: TRBV6-1
cdr3_aa: CASSEARWVRYPYIQYF
cdr3_nt: TGTGCCAGCAGTGAAGCGCGGTGGGTGCGGTACCCATACATTCAGTACTTC

j_call: TRBJ1-2
clone_size: few
d_call: NA
v_call: TRBV5-1
cdr3_aa: CASSPGVNYGYTF
cdr3_nt: TGCGCCAGCAGCCCGGGTGTTAACTATGGCTACACCTTC

j_call: TRBJ1-2
clone_size: NA
d_call: NA
v_call: TRBV12-3/TRBV12-4
cdr3_aa: CASSDRYYGYTF
cdr3_nt: TGTGCCAGCTCAGACAGATACTATGGCTACACCTTC

j_call: TRBJ1-3
clone_size: NA
d_call: NA
v_call: TRBV12-3/TRBV12-4
cdr3_aa: CASSLAPGDTIYF
cdr3_nt: TGTGCCAGCAGTTTAGCGCCGGGGGACACCATATATTTT

j_call: TRBJ1-2
clone_size: NA
d_call: TRBD1
v_call: TRBV19
cdr3_aa: CASSITGGAYGYTF
cdr3_nt: TGTGCCAGTAGTATTACAGGGGGCGCATATGGCTACACCTTC

j_call: TRBJ2-3
clone_size: NA
d_call: NA
v_call: TRBV4-2
cdr3_aa: CASSRETGYTDTQYF
cdr3_nt: TGTGCCAGCAGCCGCGAGACAGGTTACACAGATACGCAGTATTTT

j_call: TRBJ2-5
clone_size: NA
d_call: TRBD1
v_call: TRBV6-6
cdr3_aa: CASSATGETQYF
cdr3_nt: TGTGCCAGCAGTGCGACAGGGGAGACCCAGTACTTC

j_call: TRBJ2-1
clone_size: NA
d_call: TRBD2
v_call: TRBV6-2/TRBV6-3
cdr3_aa: CASSLAGVNEQFF
cdr3_nt: TGTGCCAGCAGTCTAGCGGGGGTCAATGAGCAGTTCTTC

j_call: TRBJ2-3
clone_size: NA
d_call: TRBD2
v_call: TRBV9
cdr3_aa: CASSVGGGGGTDTQYF
cdr3_nt: TGTGCCAGCAGCGTAGGGGGGGGAGGCGGCACAGATACGCAGTATTTT

j_call: TRBJ1-2
clone_size: NA
d_call: NA
v_call: TRBV27
cdr3_aa: CASSPIDRSNYGYTF
cdr3_nt: TGTGCCAGCAGTCCTATAGACAGGTCCAACTATGGCTACACCTTC

j_call: TRBJ2-3
clone_size: NA
d_call: NA
v_call: TRBV2
cdr3_aa: CASTSEDTQYF
cdr3_nt: TGTGCCAGCACTAGCGAAGATACGCAGTATTTT

j_call: TRBJ1-1
clone_size: NA
d_call: NA
v_call: TRBV12-3/TRBV12-4
cdr3_aa: CASSPQGNTEAFF
cdr3_nt: TGTGCCAGCAGTCCACAGGGGAACACTGAAGCTTTCTTT

j_call: TRBJ1-5
clone_size: once
d_call: TRBD1
v_call: TRBV7-9
cdr3_aa: CASSLPGGQPQHF
cdr3_nt: TGTGCCAGCAGCCTCCCAGGGGGTCAGCCCCAGCATTTT

j_call: TRBJ2-7
clone_size: NA
d_call: TRBD1
v_call: TRBV6-5
cdr3_aa: CASSFEEGQAANEQYF
cdr3_nt: TGTGCCAGCAGTTTTGAGGAGGGACAGGCTGCGAACGAGCAGTACTTC

j_call: TRBJ1-2
clone_size: NA
d_call: NA
v_call: TRBV4-2
cdr3_aa: CASSQDQGNYGYTF
cdr3_nt: TGTGCCAGCAGCCAAGACCAGGGCAACTATGGCTACACCTTC

j_call: TRBJ1-6
clone_size: NA
d_call: NA
v_call: TRBV19
cdr3_aa: CASSINGGGSYNSPLHF
cdr3_nt: TGTGCCAGTAGTATAAATGGGGGAGGCTCCTATAATTCACCCCTCCACTTT

j_call: TRBJ1-6
clone_size: NA
d_call: NA
v_call: TRBV19
cdr3_aa: CASRTVRDILNSPLHF
cdr3_nt: TGTGCCAGTAGAACGGTCCGGGACATTTTAAATTCACCCCTCCACTTT

j_call: TRBJ1-1
clone_size: few
d_call: NA
v_call: TRBV5-1
cdr3_aa: CASSLGAGETSEAFF
cdr3_nt: TGCGCCAGCAGCTTGGGGGCGGGGGAGACTTCTGAAGCTTTCTTT

j_call: TRBJ1-1
clone_size: NA
d_call: NA
v_call: TRBV29-1
cdr3_aa: CSVGEARNTEAFF
cdr3_nt: TGCAGCGTTGGAGAGGCTCGGAACACTGAAGCTTTCTTT

j_call: TRBJ1-4
clone_size: NA
d_call: NA
v_call: TRBV28
cdr3_aa: CAIGGEYEKLFF
cdr3_nt: TGTGCCATAGGGGGGGAATATGAAAAACTGTTTTTT

j_call: TRBJ1-4
clone_size: NA
d_call: NA
v_call: TRBV4-2
cdr3_aa: CASSQESGEKLFF
cdr3_nt: TGTGCCAGCAGCCAAGAATCGGGTGAAAAACTGTTTTTT

j_call: TRBJ2-7
clone_size: NA
d_call: TRBD1
v_call: TRBV3-1/TRBV3-2
cdr3_aa: CASSQGRQGEQYF
cdr3_nt: TGTGCCAGCAGCCAAGGTAGACAGGGGGAGCAGTACTTC

j_call: TRBJ1-6
clone_size: NA
d_call: TRBD1
v_call: TRBV2
cdr3_aa: CASSVLPGTVGSPLHF
cdr3_nt: TGTGCCAGCAGTGTACTCCCGGGGACAGTGGGTTCACCCCTCCACTTT

j_call: TRBJ1-3
clone_size: NA
d_call: TRBD1
v_call: TRBV18
cdr3_aa: CASSPQGASGNTIYF
cdr3_nt: TGTGCCAGCTCACCACAGGGGGCGTCTGGAAACACCATATATTTT

j_call: TRBJ1-2
clone_size: NA
d_call: NA
v_call: TRBV9
cdr3_aa: CASSASPAGTF
cdr3_nt: TGTGCCAGCAGCGCCAGCCCAGCGGGCACCTTC

j_call: TRBJ1-2
clone_size: NA
d_call: NA
v_call: TRBV6-5
cdr3_aa: CASSYRGEGETYGYTF
cdr3_nt: TGTGCCAGCAGTTACCGGGGGGAAGGGGAGACCTATGGCTACACCTTC

j_call: TRBJ2-2
clone_size: NA
d_call: TRBD2
v_call: TRBV4-2
cdr3_aa: CASSQEGGLSGRALVGELFF
cdr3_nt: TGTGCCAGCAGCCAAGAGGGGGGACTGAGCGGGAGGGCCCTAGTCGGGGAGCTGTTTTTT

j_call: TRBJ2-1
clone_size: NA
d_call: TRBD2
v_call: TRBV7-7
cdr3_aa: CASSYGTSGDNEQFF
cdr3_nt: TGTGCCAGCAGCTACGGGACTAGCGGGGACAATGAGCAGTTCTTC

j_call: TRBJ2-6
clone_size: NA
d_call: TRBD1
v_call: TRBV24-1
cdr3_aa: CATSDALDRSGANVLTF
cdr3_nt: TGTGCCACCAGTGACGCCTTGGACAGGTCTGGGGCCAACGTCCTGACTTTC

j_call: TRBJ2-3
clone_size: NA
d_call: TRBD2
v_call: TRBV10-2
cdr3_aa: CASSDPSGSVGTDTQYF
cdr3_nt: TGCGCCAGCAGTGATCCTAGCGGGAGCGTTGGGACAGATACGCAGTATTTT

j_call: TRBJ2-7
clone_size: NA
d_call: NA
v_call: TRBV5-1
cdr3_aa: CASSLSSSLSGEQYF
cdr3_nt: TGCGCCAGCAGCTTGAGCTCCTCTCTATCGGGCGAGCAGTACTTC

j_call: TRBJ1-5
clone_size: NA
d_call: TRBD1
v_call: TRBV30
cdr3_aa: CAWSSRTGGGNQPQHF
cdr3_nt: TGTGCCTGGAGTTCACGGACAGGGGGCGGCAATCAGCCCCAGCATTTT

j_call: TRBJ2-3
clone_size: NA
d_call: TRBD2
v_call: TRBV7-3
cdr3_aa: CASSAPGLGGTDTQYF
cdr3_nt: TGTGCCAGCAGCGCGCCGGGACTAGGGGGCACAGATACGCAGTATTTT

j_call: TRBJ1-2
clone_size: NA
d_call: NA
v_call: TRBV6-1
cdr3_aa: CASSEADRLRYSYTF
cdr3_nt: TGTGCCAGCAGTGAAGCGGACAGATTAAGGTATAGCTACACCTTC

j_call: TRBJ2-3
clone_size: NA
d_call: TRBD1
v_call: TRBV5-5
cdr3_aa: CASSPRDRGLTDTQYF
cdr3_nt: TGTGCCAGCAGCCCCCGGGACAGGGGGCTAACAGATACGCAGTATTTT

j_call: TRBJ2-5
clone_size: NA
d_call: TRBD1
v_call: TRBV6-1
cdr3_aa: CASSVTLTGAAETQYF
cdr3_nt: TGTGCCAGCAGTGTTACGTTGACAGGGGCGGCGGAGACCCAGTACTTC

j_call: TRBJ1-4
clone_size: NA
d_call: NA
v_call: TRBV5-1
cdr3_aa: CASSPGLNPEEKLFF
cdr3_nt: TGCGCCAGCAGCCCGGGGTTGAACCCCGAGGAGAAACTGTTTTTT

j_call: TRBJ2-7
clone_size: once
d_call: TRBD2
v_call: TRBV5-6
cdr3_aa: CASSLAPSGSAYEQYF
cdr3_nt: TGTGCCAGCAGCCTGGCCCCTAGCGGGAGTGCCTACGAGCAGTACTTC

j_call: TRBJ2-3
clone_size: NA
d_call: TRBD1
v_call: TRBV4-1
cdr3_aa: CASSQEQSQGSISDTQYF
cdr3_nt: TGCGCCAGCAGCCAAGAGCAATCACAGGGGTCAATATCAGATACGCAGTATTTT